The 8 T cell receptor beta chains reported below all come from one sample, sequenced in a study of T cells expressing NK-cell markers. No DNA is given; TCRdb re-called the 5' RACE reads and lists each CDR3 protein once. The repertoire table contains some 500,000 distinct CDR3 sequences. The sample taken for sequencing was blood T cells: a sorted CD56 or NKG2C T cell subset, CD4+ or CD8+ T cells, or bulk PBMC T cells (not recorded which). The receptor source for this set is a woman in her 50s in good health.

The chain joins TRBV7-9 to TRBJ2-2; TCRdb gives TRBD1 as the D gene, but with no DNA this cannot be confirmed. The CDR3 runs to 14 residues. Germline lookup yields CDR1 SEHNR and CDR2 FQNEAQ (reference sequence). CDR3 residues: CASSFRQAAGELFF. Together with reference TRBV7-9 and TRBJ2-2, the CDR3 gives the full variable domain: DTGVSQNPRHKITKRGQNVTFRCDPISEHNRLYWYRQTLGQGPEFLTYFQNEAQLEKSRLLSDRFSAERPKGSFSTLEIQRTEQGDSAMYLCASSFRQAAGELFFGEGSRLTVL.

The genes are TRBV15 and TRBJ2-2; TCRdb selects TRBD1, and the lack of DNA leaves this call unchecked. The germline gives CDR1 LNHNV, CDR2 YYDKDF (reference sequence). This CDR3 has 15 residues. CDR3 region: CATSRAGGWTGELFF.

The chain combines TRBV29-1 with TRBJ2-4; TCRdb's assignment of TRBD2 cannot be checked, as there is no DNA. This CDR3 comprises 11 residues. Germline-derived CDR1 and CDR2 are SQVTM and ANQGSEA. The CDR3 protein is CSVGFSDIQYF.

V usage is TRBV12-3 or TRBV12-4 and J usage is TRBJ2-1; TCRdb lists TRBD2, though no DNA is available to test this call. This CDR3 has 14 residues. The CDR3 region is CASTTYSGRDEQFF.

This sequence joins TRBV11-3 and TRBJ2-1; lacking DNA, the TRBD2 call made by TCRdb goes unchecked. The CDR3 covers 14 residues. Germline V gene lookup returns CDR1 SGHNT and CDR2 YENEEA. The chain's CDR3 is CASSLKEGLAEQFF.

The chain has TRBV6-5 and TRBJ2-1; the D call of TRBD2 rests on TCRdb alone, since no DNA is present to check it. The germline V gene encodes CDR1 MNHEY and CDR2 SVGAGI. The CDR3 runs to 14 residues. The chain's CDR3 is CATRLAGLYNEQFF.

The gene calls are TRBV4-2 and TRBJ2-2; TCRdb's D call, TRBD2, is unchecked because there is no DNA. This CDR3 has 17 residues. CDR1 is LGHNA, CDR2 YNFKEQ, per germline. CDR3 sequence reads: CASSQERLAGDTGELFF.

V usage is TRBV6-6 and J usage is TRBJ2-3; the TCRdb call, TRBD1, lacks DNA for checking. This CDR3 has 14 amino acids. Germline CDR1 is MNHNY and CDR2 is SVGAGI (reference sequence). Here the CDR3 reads CATKQFGRTDTQYF.